Listed here are 27 T cell receptor beta chains from one sample, sequenced in a study of T cells after yellow fever vaccination. TCRdb re-called the 5' RACE reads with MiXCR, one entry per CDR3 protein. The sample has 300,000 to 450,000 distinct CDR3 sequences, around 8.1% seen once; the top ten hold approximately 18%. The specimen was PBMCs, collected roughly 46 days after the first yellow fever vaccination. Every receptor here comes from a man aged 18 to 29 who received the YFV17D yellow fever vaccine.

The CDR3 reads CAGRDLSNTEAFF. CDR3 nucleotides: TGTGCCGGACGAGACCTTTCTAACACTGAAGCTTTCTTT. The chain employs TRBV5-4 and TRBJ1-1; no clear D. The CDR3 contains 13 residues. The ends were cut back, 10 bases at V and 2 bases at J, with 15 bases in the middle. Germline V CDR1 and CDR2: SGHNT, YYREEE (reference sequence).

Comment on this clonotype: At one end the junction does not follow the germline gene, possibly because of a read error. This sequence joins TRBV14 and TRBJ2-7; 7 nucleotides match TRBD1. CDR1 SGHDN and CDR2 FVKESK come from the germline V gene. This CDR3 has 11 amino acids. The CDR3 region has the DNA TGTGCCAGCAGCCAAGGAAGGGGGCAGGCCTTC. It encodes CASSQGRGQAF.

The chain is built from TRBV4-3 and TRBJ1-3; TRBD1 is a possible D gene (6 bases). In germline, CDR1 is LGHNA, CDR2 YSLEER. The CDR3 spans 16 residues. Trimming took off 1 base at V and 2 bases at J, with 12 bases between the two ends. CDR3 sequence reads: CASSQGGNRAGNTIYF. CDR3 DNA: TGCGCCAGCAGCCAAGGGGGGAACAGGGCTGGAAACACCATATATTTT.

This clonotype showed up just a few times. The chain couples TRBV10-3 to TRBJ2-2, with TRBD1 identical over 10 bases. The CDR3 has 13 residues. The trim removed 6 bases at V and 5 bases at J, leaving 0 bases unmatched. Germline V lookup: CDR1 ENHRY, CDR2 SYGVKD. Written as DNA, the CDR3 is TGTGCCATCAGGGACAGGGGGACCGGGGAGCTGTTTTTT. Translated, it gives CAIRDRGTGELFF.

The chain's CDR3 is CASSFKAGTTDTQYF. In DNA form, the CDR3 reads TGCGCCAGCAGCTTCAAAGCGGGGACCACAGATACGCAGTATTTT. The V call is TRBV5-1, the J call TRBJ2-3; 7 bases align to TRBD2. The V gene's germline CDR1 is SGHRS and CDR2 YFSETQ. With V trimmed by 2 bases and J by 2 bases, 5 bases remained unmatched. This CDR3 has 15 residues.

This clonotype was recorded a few times. This sequence joins TRBV6-1 and TRBJ1-1, with TRBD1 identical over 8 bases. The CDR3 loop spans 11 amino acids. Trimming at V came to 8 bases and at J to 10 bases, leaving 6 bases not matched to a gene. Germline V gives CDR1 MNHNS, CDR2 SASEGT. The CDR3 is CASGRQGLAFF. The CDR3 DNA reads TGTGCCAGCGGGAGACAGGGGCTAGCTTTCTTT.

This clonotype has just a few counts. The chain carries TRBV18 and TRBJ2-5; unclear D gene. V was shortened by 3 bases and J by 1 base, with 12 bases between the two germline ends. This CDR3 spans 15 amino acids. Germline lookup yields CDR1 KGHSH and CDR2 LQKENI. The DNA for the CDR3 is TGTGCCAGCTCACCGGGTGCACAGCTCCAAGAGACCCAGTACTTC. It yields the protein CASSPGAQLQETQYF.

The chain couples TRBV28 to TRBJ2-5; D call uncertain. This CDR3 has 13 amino acids. The V and J ends lost 9 bases and 5 bases respectively, with 16 bases between them. Germline CDR1 is MDHEN and CDR2 is SYDVKM. The CDR3 nucleotides read TGTGCCAGGGATAACCTGACGTGCGAGACCCAGTACTTC. Translated: CARDNLTCETQYF.

The V call is TRBV4-3, the J call TRBJ1-5, with TRBD1 matching over 7 bases. With V trimmed by 0 bases and J by 2 bases, 7 bases remained unmatched. This CDR3 contains 17 residues. Germline CDR1 and CDR2: LGHNA and YSLEER. In DNA, the CDR3 is TGCGCCAGCAGCCAAGACCGACGACAGGGCGGCAATCAGCCCCAGCATTTT. Amino acids: CASSQDRRQGGNQPQHF.

This clonotype was seen a few times. The V and J genes are TRBV15 and TRBJ2-3, with TRBD2 matching over 12 bases. Looked up from germline, CDR1 is LNHNV and CDR2 is YYDKDF (reference sequence). V gave up 3 bases and J gave up 1 base; unmatched junction bases: 2. The CDR3 runs 16 residues. In DNA, the CDR3 is TGTGCCACCAGCAGTAGACTAGCGGGGGGCACAGATACGCAGTATTTT. This translates into CATSSRLAGGTDTQYF.

The chain couples TRBV20-1 to TRBJ1-2; D call uncertain. V was pared by 6 bases and J by 2 bases, with 10 bases between. The CDR3 has 12 amino acids. Germline V CDR1 and CDR2: DFQATT, SNEGSKA (reference sequence). CDR3 in amino acids: CSARAPNYGYTF. The CDR3 DNA reads TGCAGTGCAAGGGCTCCGAACTATGGCTACACCTTC.

This clonotype was seen a handful of times. The chain links TRBV5-4 to TRBJ2-7, with D perhaps TRBD1 (6 bases). The V gene's germline CDR1 is SGHNT and CDR2 YYREEE (reference sequence). The CDR3 extends over 13 amino acids. V gave up 4 bases and J gave up 5 bases, with 13 bases separating them. The CDR3 DNA reads TGTGCCAGCAGCGAACAGGGTTCCCACGAGCAGTACTTC. Translation: CASSEQGSHEQYF. Based on the CDR3 plus reference TRBV5-4 and TRBJ2-7, the full variable domain is ETGVTQSPTHLIKTRGQQVTLRCSSQSGHNTVSWYQQALGQGPQFIFQYYREEENGRGNFPPRFSGLQFPNYSSELNVNALELDDSALYLCASSEQGSHEQYFGPGTRLTVT.

The chain joins TRBV9 to TRBJ1-5; 7 bases are shared with TRBD1. The length of the CDR3 is 14 residues. V shed 3 bases, J shed 6 bases, and the junction held 6 bases outside the gene matches. Germline V gene data show CDR1 as SGDLS and CDR2 as YYNGEE. The CDR3 protein is CASSGTGVGQPQHF. For the CDR3, the DNA is TGTGCCAGCAGCGGAACAGGGGTGGGTCAGCCCCAGCATTTT.

This clonotype has more than one count but fewer than ten. This chain connects TRBV7-2 to TRBJ1-5; D is possibly TRBD1 (6 bases). Germline CDR1 is SGHTA and CDR2 is FQGNSA. This CDR3 contains 13 residues. V gave up 2 bases and J gave up 6 bases, with 8 bases separating them. CDR3: CASSLPGVQPQHF. As DNA, the CDR3 is TGTGCCAGCAGCTTACCAGGGGTTCAGCCCCAGCATTTT.

As DNA, the CDR3 is TGTGCCAGCAGCCAAGCGGGGGGGTGGGTTTTTGGGCAGTTCTTC. Translation gives CASSQAGGWVFGQFF. This chain uses TRBV7-6 with TRBJ2-1; TRBD2 aligns across 10 bases. J was trimmed by 12 bases and V by 5 bases; bases with no gene match: 13. In germline, CDR1 is SGHVS, CDR2 FNYEAQ. CDR3 size: 15 residues. Together with reference TRBV7-6 and TRBJ2-1, the CDR3 gives the full variable domain: GAGVSQSPRYKVTKRGQDVALRCDPISGHVSLYWYRQALGQGPEFLTYFNYEAQQDKSGLPNDRFSAERPEGSISTLTIQRTEQRDSAMYRCASSQAGGWVFGQFFGPGTRLTVL.

The V call is TRBV7-2, the J call TRBJ2-3; TRBD2 is a possible D gene (6 bases). Trimming removed 5 bases from V and 5 bases from J, with 20 bases in between. Germline V gene data show CDR1 as SGHTA and CDR2 as FQGNSA. The CDR3 is made up of 16 amino acids. The CDR3 coding sequence is TGTGCCAGCAGCGTTACCGGGACTTTGGGGGTAGATACGCAGTATTTT. The encoded protein is CASSVTGTLGVDTQYF.

In its sample, this clonotype was seen a few times. The chain has TRBV29-1 and TRBJ2-7; D is perhaps TRBD2 (6 bases). Trimming pared 1 base from V and 2 bases from J, leaving 15 bases between. CDR1 and CDR2 (germline): SQVTM, ANQGSEA. CDR3 length equals 15 residues. The CDR3 bases are TGCAGCGTTGAAGGACGTGGGACGGGAGCCTACGAGCAGTACTTC. Its protein is CSVEGRGTGAYEQYF.

The V and J genes are TRBV5-1 and TRBJ2-3, with a tentative D call TRBD2 (7 bases). V was cut by 7 bases and J by 0 bases, with 12 bases left in between. The CDR3 loop spans 14 amino acids. In germline, CDR1 is SGHRS, CDR2 YFSETQ. The CDR3 sequence is CASQRGHSTDTQYF. CDR3 nucleotide sequence: TGCGCCAGCCAGCGGGGACATAGCACAGATACGCAGTATTTT.

This clonotype was counted many times. V gene TRBV12-3 or TRBV12-4 combines with J gene TRBJ2-3; the match to TRBD2 covers 12 bases. The CDR3 extends over 14 amino acids. V shed 6 bases and J 9 bases; nucleotides not matched to a gene: 7. CDR3 nucleotides: TGTGCCAGCAGACTAGCGGGGGGTCTCGCGACGCAGTATTTT. Amino acid sequence: CASRLAGGLATQYF.

The rearrangement uses TRBV30 and TRBJ2-7, with 7 bases fitting TRBD1. Per the germline V gene, CDR1 is GTSNPN and CDR2 is SVGIG (reference sequence). This CDR3 comprises 13 residues. With 2 bases clipped from V and 6 bases from J, the junction kept 7 bases outside the gene matches. In DNA form, the CDR3 reads TGTGCCTGGAGTTCCGTGACAGGGACCGAGCAGTACTTC. Translation gives CAWSSVTGTEQYF.

V gene TRBV19 combines with J gene TRBJ2-3; 10 positions match TRBD2. V shed 5 bases, J shed 1 base, and the junction held 9 bases outside the gene matches. Germline V gene data show CDR1 as LNHDA and CDR2 as SQIVND (reference sequence). This CDR3 has 17 amino acids. The chain's CDR3 is CASSAFLLAGGTDTQYF. Here the CDR3 DNA reads TGTGCCAGTAGTGCTTTTCTCCTAGCGGGGGGCACAGATACGCAGTATTTT.

V gene TRBV20-1 combines with J gene TRBJ2-7; D gene ambiguous. Trimming removed 6 bases at V and 1 base at J, with 10 bases between. The CDR3 contains 12 residues. Germline lookup yields CDR1 DFQATT and CDR2 SNEGSKA (reference sequence). CDR3 coding DNA: TGCAGTGCCCTGGTCCCATCCTACGAGCAGTACTTC. Residues: CSALVPSYEQYF.

This chain's CDR3 is CASSLGTGLTGELFF. In nucleotides, the CDR3 is TGCGCCAGCAGCTTGGGGACAGGACTCACCGGGGAGCTGTTTTTT. V usage is TRBV5-1 and J usage is TRBJ2-2; 7 bases line up with TRBD1. The J segment lost 4 bases and the V segment lost 0 bases, leaving 3 bases of the junction unmatched. The CDR3 sequence is 15 residues long. Germline CDR1 SGHRS, CDR2 YFSETQ.

The rearrangement links TRBV7-2 to TRBJ2-4; D is possibly TRBD2 (7 bases). The CDR3 has 15 amino acids. Deletions cut 1 base from V and 6 bases from J, with 13 bases between. CDR1 and CDR2 from the germline V gene are SGHTA and FQGNSA. The CDR3 DNA sequence: TGTGCCAGCAGCTTAGAGGGGGGGTTGGGAAACATTCAGTACTTC. Its protein product is CASSLEGGLGNIQYF.

The CDR3 DNA sequence: TGCAGCGTTGGGGCATATGAAAAACTGTTTTTT. Amino acids: CSVGAYEKLFF. The chain employs TRBV29-1 and TRBJ1-4; D is unresolved. The germline V gene has CDR1 SQVTM and CDR2 ANQGSEA. V shed 4 bases and J shed 6 bases, with 6 bases lying between them. The CDR3 contains 11 residues.

The rearrangement links TRBV5-1 to TRBJ2-7; possible D gene TRBD1, 6 bases. The CDR3 contains 15 residues. Deletions cut 4 bases from V and 3 bases from J, with 17 bases between. Germline CDR1 reads SGHRS; CDR2 reads YFSETQ. The CDR3 protein is CASSRYQSGDYEQYF. CDR3 bases: TGCGCCAGCAGCCGTTATCAGTCAGGGGACTACGAGCAGTACTTC.

The rearrangement links TRBV2 to TRBJ2-5, with 7 bases identical to TRBD1. From germline, CDR1 is SNHLY and CDR2 FYNNEI. The CDR3 has 16 amino acids. J lost 0 bases, V lost 6 bases, and 10 bases had no gene match. The CDR3 sequence: CASSEDRSTYQETQYF. Written as DNA, the CDR3 is TGTGCCAGCAGCGAGGACAGGTCAACGTACCAAGAGACCCAGTACTTC.